This TCR beta chain was captured in a study of T-cell reconstitution after alpha-beta-depleted transplantation in children (dated by TCRdb to the mid-2010s). A note on the overall study: T-cell immune reconstitution after TCRalphabeta/CD19-depleted allogeneic hematopoietic cell transplantation in children was quantitatively tracked in the study by means of TCR repertoire profiling.

In the paper's terms, the treatment or condition label means: allogeneic hematopoietic cell transplantation with graft depleted of TCRalphabeta T cells and CD19 B cells. The transplant recipients were children given TCRalphabeta/CD19-depleted allogeneic hematopoietic cell grafts. This clonotype was seen repeatedly, ten times or more. Its target antigen remains unknown. No much larger clone exists at a distance of one base, and base qualities are not known. Overall results and qualifications from the work: The apparently early recovery of alphabetaT-cell counts about two months after transplant reportedly depended on only several hundred rapidly expanded clones that came from non-depleted graft cells. In some patients, the high TCRbeta diversity seen at day 60 was put down to recipient T cells and intrathymic progenitors that had survived conditioning. Over subsequent months, a decline in hyperexpanded clone frequencies was noted, and after one year, T-cell counts and TCRbeta diversity were mostly ascribed to newly produced T cells.

The receptor library was made with PCR. For sequencing, an Illumina HiSeq 2500 was employed. Molecular barcoding was employed in the preparation of TCR libraries, with unique molecular identifiers being used to normalize TCRbeta repertoire quantification. In TCRdb, the public reads were trimmed at Q25 with fastp and aligned with MiXCR, with productive beta chains retained. Duplicate CDR3 protein sequences are folded into a single record with the most common DNA and genes. This sample gives roughly 300,000 distinct CDR3 sequences in total; approximately 10% of them show up just once. The ten largest clones add up to 20% to 30% of the sample. Cut back by 4 bases and 8 bases, the V and J ends lie 7 bases apart. The CDR3 covers 10 residues, taking in both the cysteine and the phenylalanine. CDR3 DNA is the only sequence kept; it has 30 bases, read in frame from the first base. From a lookup of the germline V gene, CDR1 and CDR2 are SQVTM and ANQGSEA.

This TCR came from a male patient aged 2-10 years who had a stem cell transplant for chronic granulomatous disease, so the T cells may come from the graft donor. Source: peripheral blood, taken 180 days after TCRalphabeta/CD19-depleted stem cell transplant. The chain is assembled from TRBV29-1 and TRBJ2-3, and TRBD1 may be the D gene, going by 5 matching bases. Here is the DNA: TGCAGCGTTGTGCAGGGTACGCAGTATTTT. Translated, this gives CSVVQGTQYF.